Described below is a single T cell receptor beta chain sequence and its context. As processed by the authors: Reference gene primer amplification gave estimated nucleated cell counts. Clones were read by immunoSEQ multiplex PCR, and TCRdb kept only the in-frame ones, dropping some. V, J and clone size are taken as reported in that table, and D and trimming were inferred from the DNA itself. Among around 260,000 clones listed, around nine tenths were seen once. These data originate in a study of blood T cell repertoires in COVID-19. Study-level information: Acute and convalescent COVID-19 samples came from the United States, Italy and Spain. T cells, B-cell-depleted T cells, or PBMCs provided the cDNA or gDNA that served as material.

The CDR3 has 17 amino acids. Germline V gives CDR1 SGHVS, CDR2 FQNEAQ. V shed 5 bases and J 9 bases; nucleotides not matched to a gene: 15. This rearrangement joins TRBV7-8 to TRBJ2-1; 11 bases agree with TRBD2. The source is a man aged 35 to 55 who had recovered from COVID-19. Input material: peripheral blood. Here the CDR3 DNA reads TGTGCCAGCAGCCCCACTGAGACTAGCGGGATGGGGGCTGAGCAGTTCTTC. It specifies CASSPTETSGMGAEQFF.